What follows are 5 T cell receptor beta chains derived from one specimen sequenced in a study of CD8 T cells in Susac syndrome. RNA amounts of roughly 0.45 to 1 ug underwent reverse transcription with random hexamers. MiXCR, run by TCRdb on the immunoSEQ multiplex PCR reads, gives a single entry per CDR3 protein. The repertoire holds approximately 190,000 distinct CDR3 sequences, with 85% to 95% as singletons. The sequencing sample was made of CD8+ T cells from PBMCs. Receptors originate from a human donor with Susac syndrome.

This chain joins TRBV11-1 and TRBJ2-7; 9 bases are a match to TRBD1. Germline assignment: CDR1 SGHAT and CDR2 FQDESV (reference sequence). V lost 3 bases to trimming and J lost 0 bases; unmatched junction nucleotides: 0. The CDR3 covers 14 residues. The CDR3 is CASSLDRGSYEQYF. The CDR3 DNA sequence: TGTGCCAGCAGCTTGGACAGGGGCTCCTACGAGCAGTACTTC.

The chain combines TRBV13 with TRBJ2-1; D gene ambiguous. The V and J ends lost 6 bases and 0 bases respectively, with 15 bases between them. Per the germline V gene, CDR1 is PRHDT and CDR2 is FYEKMQ (reference sequence). The CDR3 covers 16 residues. In DNA form, the CDR3 reads TGTGCCAGCAGATCTACCCGAACCAGCTCCTACAATGAGCAGTTCTTC. Protein product: CASRSTRTSSYNEQFF.

The V call is TRBV7-8, the J call TRBJ1-2; D is unresolved. The CDR3 loop spans 14 amino acids. The ends were cut back, 6 bases at V and 0 bases at J, with 11 bases in the middle. CDR1 and CDR2 (germline): SGHVS, FQNEAQ. CDR3 in DNA: TGTGCCAGCAGGAGAATAAAGTCTAACTATGGCTACACCTTC. This encodes CASRRIKSNYGYTF.

This clonotype appeared once. V is TRBV9 and J is TRBJ2-5, with 11 nucleotides matching TRBD2. The V segment lost 3 bases and the J segment 1 base; nucleotides outside the gene matches: 2. Germline CDR1 SGDLS, CDR2 YYNGEE. CDR3 size: 15 residues. CDR3 DNA: TGTGCCAGCAGCGCTAGCGGGGGGTTCCAAGAGACCCAGTACTTC. This gives the protein CASSASGGFQETQYF.

The chain carries TRBV24-1 and TRBJ2-5; possibly TRBD1 for D (6 bases). Germline V gene lookup returns CDR1 KGHDR and CDR2 SFDVKD. V shed 7 bases and J shed 4 bases, with 12 bases lying between them. This CDR3 region has 13 residues. The CDR3 nucleotides are TGTGCCACCAGGGGGGCGGGTGGAGAGACCCAGTACTTC. Residues: CATRGAGGETQYF.